The sequence of this T cell receptor beta chain was determined in a study of cytomegalovirus exposure and HLA in healthy donors. Turning to the study itself: Some 77 million unique TCRs from HLA-typed donors were held in an early release of data. Clustering assigned 81% of the roughly 400 genotyped donors to the Caucasian-associated ancestry cluster. Regarding the study as a whole: For most TCR beta V segments, an earlier analysis put the productive rate at about 87% or about 30% of the time. A classifier reportedly called cytomegalovirus status with high sensitivity and specificity.

Vbeta (60) and Jbeta (13) primers were used in the PCR. The data were produced by immunoSEQ multiplex PCR, yet TCRdb's version contains in-frame clones alone and is incomplete. The table includes under 250,000 clones, roughly 78% detected once. The CDR3 loop spans 16 amino acids. Unmatched junction bases numbered 9, after V lost 0 bases and J lost 8 bases. The germline V gene has CDR1 SGHVS and CDR2 FQNEAQ. This clone was counted once. Antigen: not known. Sequences were obtained from PBMCs. J is TRBJ2-1 and V is TRBV7-8, with 8 bases aligning to TRBD2. This sequence was found in a woman in her twenties or thirties in good health and CMV-seropositive. The CDR3 nucleotides are TGTGCCAGCAGCTTAGCTCGGCGCGGGAGGAAGGATGAGCAGTTCTTC. Residues: CASSLARRGRKDEQFF.